The clone carrying this T cell receptor beta chain is a singleton in its sample. Genomic DNA provided the template from which TCR beta VDJ and CDR3 profiles were obtained. Each CDR3 protein is one row after TCRdb ran MiXCR on the reads. This sample yields 200,000 to 250,000 distinct CDR3 sequences, of which roughly 35% are seen a single time; around 1.1% belongs to the top ten. The sample is drawn from a study of CD8+CD57+ T cells in acquired aplastic anemia. This CDR3 is 15 amino acids long. Germline CDR1 and CDR2: SQVTM and ANQGSEA. Unmatched junction bases numbered 7, after V lost 2 bases and J lost 3 bases.

The receptor was derived from a human donor in good health, serving as a control. V gene TRBV29-1 combines with J gene TRBJ2-5; the match to TRBD2 covers 9 bases. The sequenced sample consisted of sorted CD4+, CD8+, or CD8+CD57+ T cells (not recorded which) from PBMCs. CDR3: CSVETSGFPKETQYF. Written as DNA, the CDR3 is TGCAGCGTTGAAACTAGCGGGTTTCCCAAAGAGACCCAGTACTTC.